This TCR beta chain was profiled in a study of response to subunit inactivated influenza vaccine. This CDR3 has 19 residues. J was trimmed by 0 bases and V by 5 bases; bases with no gene match: 11. The V gene's germline CDR1 is SGHVS and CDR2 FQNEAQ. TCRdb analysed the RT-PCR reads with MiXCR anew, one entry per CDR3 protein. This sample yields 500,000 to 700,000 distinct CDR3 sequences, of which around a quarter are seen a single time; 2.8% belongs to the top ten. Only a few counts were recorded for this clonotype. This sample also appeared in a second study, on T cells expressing NK-cell markers. That study adds: Production of TCR beta cDNA relied on 5'RACE template switching with UMIs. The TCR beta repertoires originated in sorted CD3+CD56+NKG2C+, CD3+CD56+NKG2C- and CD3+CD56-NKG2C+ T cells. One of the eight sequenced donors was seronegative, whereas the other seven were HCMV-seropositive. Six donors had dominant NKG2C+ clonotypes that comprised roughly 1.0-8% of their CD8+ T cells. Topping the CD3+CD56-NKG2C+ fraction as well were these clonotypes, in a handful of donors.

The clonotype comes from a man aged 50 or older who received an inactivated influenza vaccine. The input for sequencing was CD4+ T cells sorted from PBMCs, taken roughly 12 days after vaccination. The chain is built from TRBV7-8 and TRBJ2-2; TRBD2 aligns across 11 bases. DNA of the CDR3: TGTGCCAGCAGCGGTCTCGGGCTAGCGGGGGGCCCGAACACCGGGGAGCTGTTTTTT. Translation gives CASSGLGLAGGPNTGELFF.